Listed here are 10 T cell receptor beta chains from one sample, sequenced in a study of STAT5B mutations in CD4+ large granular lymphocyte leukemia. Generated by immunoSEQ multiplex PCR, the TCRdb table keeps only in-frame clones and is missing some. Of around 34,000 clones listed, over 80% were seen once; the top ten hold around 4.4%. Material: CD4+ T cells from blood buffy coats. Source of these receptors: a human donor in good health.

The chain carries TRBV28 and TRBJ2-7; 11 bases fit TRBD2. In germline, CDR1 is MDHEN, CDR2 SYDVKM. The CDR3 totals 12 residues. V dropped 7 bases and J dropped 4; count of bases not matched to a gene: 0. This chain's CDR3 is CASTSGRYEQYF. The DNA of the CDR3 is TGTGCCAGCACTAGCGGGAGGTACGAGCAGTACTTC. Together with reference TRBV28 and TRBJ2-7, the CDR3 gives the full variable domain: DVKVTQSSRYLVKRTGEKVFLECVQDMDHENMFWYRQDPGLGLRLIYFSYDVKMKEKGDIPEGYSVSREKKERFSLILESASTNQTSMYLCASTSGRYEQYFGPGTRLTVT.

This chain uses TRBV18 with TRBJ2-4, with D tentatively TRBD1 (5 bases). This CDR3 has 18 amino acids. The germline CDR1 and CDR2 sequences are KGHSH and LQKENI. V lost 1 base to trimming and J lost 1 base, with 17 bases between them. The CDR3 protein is CASSPQPTEKWAKNIQYF. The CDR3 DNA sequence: TGTGCCAGCTCACCACAGCCGACAGAAAAGTGGGCCAAAAACATTCAGTACTTC. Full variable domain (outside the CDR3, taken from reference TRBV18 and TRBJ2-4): NAGVMQNPRHLVRRRGQEARLRCSPMKGHSHVYWYRQLPEEGLKFMVYLQKENIIDESGMPKERFSAEFPKEGPSILRIQQVVRGDSAAYFCASSPQPTEKWAKNIQYFGAGTRLSVL.

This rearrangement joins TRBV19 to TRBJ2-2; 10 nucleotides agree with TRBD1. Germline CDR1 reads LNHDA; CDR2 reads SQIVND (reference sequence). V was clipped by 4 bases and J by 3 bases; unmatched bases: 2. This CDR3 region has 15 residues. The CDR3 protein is CASSRQGADTGELFF. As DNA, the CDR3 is TGTGCCAGTAGTAGACAGGGGGCAGACACCGGGGAGCTGTTTTTT.

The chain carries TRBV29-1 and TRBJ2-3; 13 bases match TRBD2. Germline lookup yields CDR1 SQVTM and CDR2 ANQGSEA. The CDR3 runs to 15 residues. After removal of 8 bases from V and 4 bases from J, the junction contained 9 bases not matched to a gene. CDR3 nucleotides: TGCAGCACCTTGGGACTAGCGGGAAGGGCAGATACGCAGTATTTT. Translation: CSTLGLAGRADTQYF.

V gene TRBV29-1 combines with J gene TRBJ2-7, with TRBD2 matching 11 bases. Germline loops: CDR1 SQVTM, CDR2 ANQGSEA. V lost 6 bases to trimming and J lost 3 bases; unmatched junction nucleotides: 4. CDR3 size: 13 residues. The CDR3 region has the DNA TGCAGCGTAACCGGGACTAGCGGCTACGAGCAGTACTTC. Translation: CSVTGTSGYEQYF.

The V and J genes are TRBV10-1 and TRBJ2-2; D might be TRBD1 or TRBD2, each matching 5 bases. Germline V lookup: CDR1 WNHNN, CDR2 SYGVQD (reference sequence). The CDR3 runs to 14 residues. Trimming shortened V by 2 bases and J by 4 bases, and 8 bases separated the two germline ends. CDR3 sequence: CASSEGGVTGELFF. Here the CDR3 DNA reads TGCGCCAGCAGTGAGGGGGGAGTCACCGGGGAGCTGTTTTTT.

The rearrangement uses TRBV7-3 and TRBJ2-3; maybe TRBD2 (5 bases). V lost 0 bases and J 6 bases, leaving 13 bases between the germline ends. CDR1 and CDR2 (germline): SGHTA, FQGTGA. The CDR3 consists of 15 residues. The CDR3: CASSLTDGGRDTQYF. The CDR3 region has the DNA TGTGCCAGCAGCTTAACGGACGGAGGCAGGGATACGCAGTATTTT.

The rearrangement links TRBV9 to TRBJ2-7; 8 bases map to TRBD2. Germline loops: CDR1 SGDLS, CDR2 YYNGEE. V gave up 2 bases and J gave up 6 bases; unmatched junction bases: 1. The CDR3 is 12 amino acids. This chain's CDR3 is CASSVSGGEQYF. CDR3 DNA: TGTGCCAGCAGCGTCAGCGGGGGCGAGCAGTACTTC.

CDR3: CASSSGLAGSQETQYF. Written as DNA, the CDR3 is TGTGCCAGCAGCTCCGGACTAGCGGGGTCCCAAGAGACCCAGTACTTC. The rearrangement links TRBV7-7 to TRBJ2-5; 12 bases map to TRBD2. Germline V gives CDR1 SSHAT, CDR2 FNYEAQ (reference sequence). The CDR3 is 16 residues long. Trimming at V came to 4 bases and at J to 1 base, leaving 4 bases not matched to a gene.

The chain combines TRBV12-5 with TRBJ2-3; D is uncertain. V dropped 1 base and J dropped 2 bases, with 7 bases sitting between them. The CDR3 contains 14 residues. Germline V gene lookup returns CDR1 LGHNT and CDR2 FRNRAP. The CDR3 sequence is CASGLGSPTDTQYF. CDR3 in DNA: TGTGCTAGTGGTTTGGGCTCCCCCACAGATACGCAGTATTTT.